These 4 T cell receptor beta chains were sequenced from one sample in a study of T cell responses to AZD1222 COVID-19 vaccine. Generated by immunoSEQ multiplex PCR, the TCRdb table keeps only in-frame clones and is missing some. The sample includes about 93,000 clones, about 86% of them seen just once. The source was peripheral blood, collected on day 0 of AZD1222 vaccination. Receptor source: an adult in good health.

The chain joins TRBV2 to TRBJ1-1, with a weak D call TRBD1 (6 bases). V was trimmed by 8 bases and J by 10 bases, leaving 17 bases between them. The V gene's germline CDR1 is SNHLY and CDR2 FYNNEI. This CDR3 is built from 12 residues. CDR3 amino acids: CASGQTGEVAFF. The CDR3 region has the DNA TGTGCCAGCGGACAGACGGGAGAGGTAGCTTTCTTT.

The chain links TRBV18 to TRBJ2-5, with D unresolved. Germline loops: CDR1 KGHSH, CDR2 LQKENI. The CDR3 contains 14 residues. The ends were cut back, 3 bases at V and 3 bases at J, with 11 bases in the middle. DNA for the CDR3: TGTGCCAGCTCACCGCCTGCGACAAAAGAGACCCAGTACTTC. It is translated as CASSPPATKETQYF. The entire variable domain, with the rest obtained from reference TRBV18 and TRBJ2-5, is as follows: NAGVMQNPRHLVRRRGQEARLRCSPMKGHSHVYWYRQLPEEGLKFMVYLQKENIIDESGMPKERFSAEFPKEGPSILRIQQVVRGDSAAYFCASSPPATKETQYFGPGTRLLVL.

The chain recombines TRBV7-9 with TRBJ1-1, with 8 positions matching TRBD1. Germline CDR1 reads SEHNR; CDR2 reads FQNEAQ (reference sequence). The V segment lost 3 bases and the J segment 3 bases; nucleotides outside the gene matches: 3. The length of the CDR3 is 14 residues. The CDR3 protein is CASSFVQGDTEAFF. The DNA for the CDR3 is TGTGCCAGCAGCTTCGTACAGGGGGACACTGAAGCTTTCTTT.

The V gene is TRBV4-1, the J gene TRBJ1-2; the D gene is possibly TRBD1 (6 bases). CDR3 length: 15 amino acids. V was pared by 3 bases and J by 1 base, with 12 bases between. Germline lookup yields CDR1 MGHRA and CDR2 YSYEKL. Written as DNA, the CDR3 is TGCGCCAGCAGCCAGGGGGCCGGATATAACTATGGCTACACCTTC. Its protein product is CASSQGAGYNYGYTF.